This T cell receptor beta chain was sequenced during a study of T cell changes during pregnancy in multiple sclerosis. V shed 2 bases and J shed 6 bases, with 8 bases lying between them. The CDR3 runs to 13 residues. CDR1 is SGHTA and CDR2 is FQGTGA in the germline V gene. Data came from immunoSEQ multiplex PCR; TCRdb stores just in-frame clones and leaves some out. The table records about 44,000 clones, roughly nine tenths of them present only once. This chain connects TRBV7-3 to TRBJ2-1; tentative D call: TRBD2 (6 bases). The source was CD4+ T cells from peripheral blood mononuclear cells, collected after pregnancy. The TCR comes from a female donor with multiple sclerosis, enrolled in a pregnancy study. This CDR3 reads CASSLGGPNEQFF. CDR3 bases: TGTGCCAGCAGCTTAGGAGGGCCCAATGAGCAGTTCTTC. The whole variable domain, filled in from reference TRBV7-3 and TRBJ2-1, reads GAGVSQTPSNKVTEKGKYVELRCDPISGHTALYWYRQSLGQGPEFLIYFQGTGAADDSGLPNDRFFAVRPEGSVSTLKIQRTERGDSAVYLCASSLGGPNEQFFGPGTRLTVL.